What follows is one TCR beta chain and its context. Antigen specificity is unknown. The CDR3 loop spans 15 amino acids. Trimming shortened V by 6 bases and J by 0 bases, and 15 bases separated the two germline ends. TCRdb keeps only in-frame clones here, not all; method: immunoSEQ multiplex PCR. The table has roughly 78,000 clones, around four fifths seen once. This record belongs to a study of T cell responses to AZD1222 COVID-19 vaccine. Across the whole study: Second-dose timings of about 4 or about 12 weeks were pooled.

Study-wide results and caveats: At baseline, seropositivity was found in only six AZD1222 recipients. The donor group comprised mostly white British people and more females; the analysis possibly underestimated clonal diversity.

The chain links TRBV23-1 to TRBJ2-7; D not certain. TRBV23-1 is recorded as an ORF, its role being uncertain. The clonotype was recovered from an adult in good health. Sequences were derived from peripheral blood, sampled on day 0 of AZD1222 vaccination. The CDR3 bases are TGCGCCAGCAGCTCTCACGCGGATTTCTCCTACGAGCAGTACTTC. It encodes CASSSHADFSYEQYF.